This T cell receptor beta chain was sequenced during a study of shared clonotypes between healthy human individuals. CDR3 length: 12 residues. V was pared by 2 bases and J by 2 bases, with 3 bases between. Germline V gives CDR1 MRHNA, CDR2 SNTAGT. Deep level was the assay's run setting. Assay used: immunoSEQ multiplex PCR; TCRdb lists only in-frame clones, some missing. The data contain around 700,000 clones, approximately 75% of them seen just once; the ten biggest clones take up about 1.7%. This clone was counted a few times. Its antigen remains unidentified. Study-wide points: Larger richness was generally estimated for naive than memory subsets.

The receptor comes from a woman in her thirties in good health. Sequenced input: memory CD4+ T cells sorted from blood. Documented subset: CD45RA-negative fraction. The gene calls are TRBV6-4 and TRBJ1-2; no definite D call. CDR3 bases: TGTGCCAGCAGTGACCGAAACTATGGCTACACCTTC. Encoded protein: CASSDRNYGYTF.